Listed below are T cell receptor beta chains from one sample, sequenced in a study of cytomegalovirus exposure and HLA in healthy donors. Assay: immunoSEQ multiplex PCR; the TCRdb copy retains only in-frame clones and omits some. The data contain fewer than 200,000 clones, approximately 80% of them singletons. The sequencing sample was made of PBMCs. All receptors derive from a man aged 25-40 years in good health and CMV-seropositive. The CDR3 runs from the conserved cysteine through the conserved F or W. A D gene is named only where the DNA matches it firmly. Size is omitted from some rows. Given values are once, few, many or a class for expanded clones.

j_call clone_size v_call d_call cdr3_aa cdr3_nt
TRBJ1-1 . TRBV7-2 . CASSFSFLNTEAFF TGTGCCAGCAGCTTTTCCTTCCTGAACACTGAAGCTTTCTTT
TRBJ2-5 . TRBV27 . CASSPRVWETQYF TGTGCCAGCAGTCCCAGGGTGTGGGAGACCCAGTACTTC
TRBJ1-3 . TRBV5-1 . CASRRGSSGNTIYF TGCGCCAGCAGAAGAGGGAGCTCTGGAAACACCATATATTTT
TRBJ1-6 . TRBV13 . CASSLGTAGNSPLHF TGTGCCAGCAGCTTAGGGACCGCGGGAAATTCACCCCTCCACTTT
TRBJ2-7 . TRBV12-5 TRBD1 CASGVGSTGGYEQYF TGTGCTAGTGGCGTGGGCTCAACAGGGGGCTACGAGCAGTACTTC
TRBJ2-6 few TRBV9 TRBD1 CASSVGQGASGANVLTF TGTGCCAGCAGCGTGGGACAGGGGGCGTCTGGGGCCAACGTCCTGACTTTC
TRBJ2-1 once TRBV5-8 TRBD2 CASSLRTSDEQFF TGTGCCAGCAGCTTGAGGACTAGCGATGAGCAGTTCTTC
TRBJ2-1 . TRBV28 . CASDPRGVWGSDEQFF TGTGCCAGCGACCCGCGTGGCGTTTGGGGTAGCGATGAGCAGTTCTTC
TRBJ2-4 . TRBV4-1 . CASSPGQKNIQYF TGCGCCAGCAGCCCCGGACAGAAAAACATTCAGTACTTC
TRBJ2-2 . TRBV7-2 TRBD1 CASSLDRGAGELFF TGTGCCAGCAGCTTGGACAGGGGGGCCGGGGAGCTGTTTTTT
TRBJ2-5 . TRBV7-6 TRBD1 CASSGTGVETQYF TGTGCCAGCAGCGGCACAGGGGTAGAGACCCAGTACTTC
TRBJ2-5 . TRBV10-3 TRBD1 CAITGQLQETQYF TGTGCCATCACGGGACAGCTCCAAGAGACCCAGTACTTC
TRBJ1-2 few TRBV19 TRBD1 CASSNRGNYGYTF TGTGCCAGTAGCAACAGGGGGAACTATGGCTACACCTTC
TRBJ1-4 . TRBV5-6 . CASSLSHTGFATNEKLFF TGTGCCAGCAGCTTGTCCCATACAGGGTTTGCAACTAATGAAAAACTGTTTTTT
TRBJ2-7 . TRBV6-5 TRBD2 CASSSGTSGGPEQYF TGTGCCAGCAGTTCTGGGACTAGCGGGGGCCCTGAGCAGTACTTC
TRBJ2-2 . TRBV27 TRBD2 CASSPRTSGSHTGELFF TGTGCCAGCAGTCCGAGGACTAGCGGGAGCCACACCGGGGAGCTGTTTTTT
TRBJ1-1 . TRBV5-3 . CARSLARRLKREAFF TGTGCCAGAAGCTTGGCTCGGCGGCTAAAAAGGGAAGCTTTCTTT
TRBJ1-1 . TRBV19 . CASSPTGLRNTEAFF TGTGCCAGTAGTCCAACAGGGTTGAGGAACACTGAAGCTTTCTTT
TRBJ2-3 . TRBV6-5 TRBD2 CASSQLAGGTDTQYF TGTGCCAGCAGTCAACTAGCGGGGGGCACAGATACGCAGTATTTT
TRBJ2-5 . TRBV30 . CAWSVEGEQYF TGTGCCTGGAGTGTTGAGGGGGAGCAGTACTTC
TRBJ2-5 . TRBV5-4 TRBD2 CASSLASGGETQYF TGTGCCAGCAGCTTGGCTAGCGGGGGAGAGACCCAGTACTTC
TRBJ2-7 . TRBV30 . CAWEGGNEQYF TGTGCCTGGGAAGGGGGTAACGAGCAGTACTTC
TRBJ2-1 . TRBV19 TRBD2 CASSTLAGRNSYNEQFF TGTGCCAGTAGTACCCTAGCGGGGCGAAACTCCTACAATGAGCAGTTCTTC
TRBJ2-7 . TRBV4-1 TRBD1 CASSIGQGLYEQYF TGCGCCAGCAGCATTGGACAGGGGCTCTACGAGCAGTACTTC
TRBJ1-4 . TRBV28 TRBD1 CASSIAQGANEKLFF TGTGCCAGCAGTATCGCTCAGGGGGCTAATGAAAAACTGTTTTTT
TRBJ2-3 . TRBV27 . CASSPTQSSTDTQYF TGTGCCAGCAGTCCGACACAATCTAGCACAGATACGCAGTATTTT
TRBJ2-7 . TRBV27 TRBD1 CASSLRQGSYEQYF TGTGCCAGCAGTCTAAGACAGGGCTCCTACGAGCAGTACTTC
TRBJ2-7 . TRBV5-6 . CASSVNHEQYF TGTGCCAGCTCAGTGAACCACGAGCAGTACTTC
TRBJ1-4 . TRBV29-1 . CSVKTGPSEKLFF TGCAGCGTCAAGACAGGCCCAAGTGAAAAACTGTTTTTT
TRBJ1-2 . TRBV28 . CASSLSSGQYYGYTF TGTGCCAGCAGTTTATCATCTGGACAGTACTATGGCTACACCTTC
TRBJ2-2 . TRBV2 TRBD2 CASRVSGGITGELFF TGTGCCAGCAGGGTTAGCGGGGGGATCACCGGGGAGCTGTTTTTT
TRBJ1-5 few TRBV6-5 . CASRDNRMLDQPQHF TGTGCCAGCAGGGACAACAGGATGCTCGATCAGCCCCAGCATTTT
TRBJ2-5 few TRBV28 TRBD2 CASSSGTSARTGETQYF TGTGCCAGCAGTTCCGGGACTAGCGCCCGAACGGGGGAGACCCAGTACTTC
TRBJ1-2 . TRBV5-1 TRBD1 CASSYTGGALDGYTF TGCGCCAGCAGCTACACAGGGGGCGCGCTCGATGGCTACACCTTC
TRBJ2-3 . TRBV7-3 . CASSPGSSTDTQYF TGTGCCAGCAGCCCAGGGTCGAGTACAGATACGCAGTATTTT
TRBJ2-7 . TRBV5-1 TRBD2 CASSSRLAGGYSYEQYF TGCGCCAGCAGCTCCCGACTAGCGGGGGGCTACTCCTACGAGCAGTACTTC
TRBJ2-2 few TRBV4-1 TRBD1 CASSQDGSGTGYGELFF TGCGCCAGCAGCCAAGATGGTTCCGGGACAGGGTACGGGGAGCTGTTTTTT
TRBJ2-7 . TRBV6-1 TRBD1 CASSERQGAYEQYF TGTGCCAGCAGTGAAAGACAGGGGGCTTACGAGCAGTACTTC
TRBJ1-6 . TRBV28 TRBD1 CASSLSGGYETPLHF TGTGCCAGCAGTTTATCAGGGGGCTATGAGACACCCCTCCACTTT
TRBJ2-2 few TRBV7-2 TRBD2 CASSIAGGGTGELFF TGTGCCAGCAGCATAGCGGGGGGAGGCACCGGGGAGCTGTTTTTT
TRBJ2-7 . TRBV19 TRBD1 CASSPRPTGALYEQYF TGTGCCAGTAGTCCTCGTCCAACAGGGGCGCTCTACGAGCAGTACTTC
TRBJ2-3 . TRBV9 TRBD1 CASTQDRGGADTQYF TGTGCCAGCACGCAGGACAGGGGGGGTGCGGATACGCAGTATTTT
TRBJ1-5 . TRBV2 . CASTEYRAGQPQHF TGTGCCAGCACCGAATACAGGGCCGGTCAGCCCCAGCATTTT
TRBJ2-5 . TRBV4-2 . CASSQGQRGGETQYF TGTGCCAGCAGCCAAGGCCAAAGGGGGGGGGAGACCCAGTACTTC
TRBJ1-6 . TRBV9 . CASSSAGQGYNSPLHF TGTGCCAGCAGTTCAGCGGGACAAGGGTATAATTCACCCCTCCACTTT
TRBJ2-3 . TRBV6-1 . CASSDGSTDTQYF TGTGCCAGCAGTGACGGGAGCACAGATACGCAGTATTTT
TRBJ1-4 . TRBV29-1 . CSVVGGVGEKLFF TGCAGCGTTGTAGGGGGAGTTGGTGAAAAACTGTTTTTT
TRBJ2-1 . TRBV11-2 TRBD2 CASSSLAGGPGEQFF TGTGCCAGCAGCTCACTAGCGGGGGGGCCCGGTGAGCAGTTCTTC
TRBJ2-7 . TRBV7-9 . CASSDPQGYEQYF TGTGCCAGCAGCGATCCCCAGGGCTACGAGCAGTACTTC
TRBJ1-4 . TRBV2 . CAVPGQTNEKLFF TGTGCAGTACCCGGACAGACTAATGAAAAACTGTTTTTT
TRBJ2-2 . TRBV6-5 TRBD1 CATRQGANTGELFF TGTGCCACGAGACAGGGGGCGAACACCGGGGAGCTGTTTTTT
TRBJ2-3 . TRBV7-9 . CASSQQERTDTQYF TGTGCCAGCAGCCAACAGGAGAGGACAGATACGCAGTATTTT
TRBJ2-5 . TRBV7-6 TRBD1 CASSLKLTGTGETQYF TGTGCCAGCAGCTTAAAATTGACAGGGACGGGAGAGACCCAGTACTTC
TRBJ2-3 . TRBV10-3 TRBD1 CAISVYGTGGADTQYF TGTGCCATCAGTGTGTACGGGACAGGGGGCGCAGATACGCAGTATTTT
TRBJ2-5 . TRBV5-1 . CASSPGAAQETQYF TGCGCCAGCAGCCCTGGGGCAGCCCAAGAGACCCAGTACTTC
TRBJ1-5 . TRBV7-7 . CASSLNRGSNQPQHF TGTGCCAGCAGCTTAAATAGGGGTAGCAATCAGCCCCAGCATTTT
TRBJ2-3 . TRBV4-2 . CASGRGGAPTDTQYF TGTGCCAGCGGAAGAGGGGGGGCCCCGACAGATACGCAGTATTTT
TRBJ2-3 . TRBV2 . CASSDTVGTDTQYF TGTGCCAGCAGTGATACGGTAGGCACAGATACGCAGTATTTT